The 30 T cell receptor beta chains listed next were all sequenced from one sample in a study of CD8+CD57+ T cells in acquired aplastic anemia. CDR3 and TCR beta VDJ profiling relied on a genomic DNA template. TCRdb passed the reads through MiXCR, listing each CDR3 protein once. The table has some 200,000 distinct CDR3 sequences, roughly 60% seen once. It was patients with CD8+CD57+ cell expansion by flow cytometry who were chosen for sequencing. The sequencing sample was made of sorted CD4+, CD8+, or CD8+CD57+ T cells (not recorded which) from PBMCs. Receptor source: a human donor with aplastic anemia.

This clonotype appeared a few times. The V call is TRBV24-1, the J call TRBJ1-2, with 9 bases fitting TRBD1. This CDR3 has 15 residues. Trimming at V came to 3 bases and at J to 3 bases, leaving 4 bases not matched to a gene. CDR1 is KGHDR and CDR2 is SFDVKD in the germline V gene. The CDR3 spells CATSDPGQGYYGYTF. In nucleotides, the CDR3 is TGTGCCACCAGTGATCCGGGACAGGGATACTATGGCTACACCTTC.

This clonotype was seen many times. The J gene is TRBJ1-5, the V gene TRBV6-6, with D hard to call. There are 13 residues in the CDR3. Germline CDR1 reads MNHNY; CDR2 reads SVGAGI (reference sequence). Trimming pared 2 bases from V and 8 bases from J, leaving 10 bases between. Here the CDR3 reads CASSYGGGKPQHF. CDR3 sequence (DNA): TGTGCCAGCAGTTACGGAGGAGGAAAGCCCCAGCATTTT.

This clonotype was observed a few times. The chain joins TRBV10-3 to TRBJ1-2; TRBD1 might be the D (6 bases). Germline V gene lookup returns CDR1 ENHRY and CDR2 SYGVKD. V was clipped by 7 bases and J by 7 bases, with 16 bases between them. CDR3 length: 13 amino acids. In nucleotides, the CDR3 is TGTGCCATCAAAGAGGGGGGGGATCGTGGCTACACCTTC. Residues: CAIKEGGDRGYTF.

The table lists this clonotype with a few counts. V usage is TRBV20-1 and J usage is TRBJ2-7; tentative D call: TRBD1 (5 bases). The CDR3 is 12 residues long. Germline-derived CDR1 and CDR2 are DFQATT and SNEGSKA (reference sequence). Trimming stripped 6 bases from V and 1 base from J, with 10 bases between. The CDR3 DNA follows: TGCAGTGCCTCAGGGTCTTCCTACGAGCAGTACTTC. Translated: CSASGSSYEQYF.

The chain combines TRBV24-1 with TRBJ1-4, with D uncertain. The V and J ends lost 4 bases and 10 bases respectively, with 15 bases between them. The CDR3 has 14 residues. CDR1 is KGHDR, CDR2 SFDVKD, per germline. The CDR3 region is CATSDPSTDGKLFF. CDR3 bases: TGTGCCACCAGTGACCCATCAACGGACGGAAAACTGTTTTTT.

V and J are TRBV7-6 and TRBJ2-5; D ambiguous. Trimming removed 1 base from V and 2 bases from J, with 8 bases in between. Germline values: CDR1 SGHVS, CDR2 FNYEAQ. CDR3 length equals 14 residues. CDR3 amino acids: CASSLVTDQETQYF. CDR3 bases: TGTGCCAGCAGCTTAGTAACAGATCAAGAGACCCAGTACTTC.

The V gene is TRBV15, the J gene TRBJ2-7; the match to TRBD2 covers 9 bases. The CDR3 covers 17 residues. The germline V gene encodes CDR1 LNHNV and CDR2 YYDKDF (reference sequence). J was trimmed by 3 bases and V by 0 bases; bases with no gene match: 9. CDR3 in amino acids: CATSRDFSGRVGYEQYF. The CDR3 coding sequence is TGTGCCACCAGCAGAGATTTTAGCGGGAGAGTGGGCTACGAGCAGTACTTC.

This clonotype was seen many times. This chain connects TRBV7-9 to TRBJ1-6; 7 positions agree with TRBD1. The CDR3 consists of 14 residues. Losses at the gene ends were 4 bases for V and 6 bases for J; bases not matched to a gene: 3. The germline V gene encodes CDR1 SEHNR and CDR2 FQNEAQ (reference sequence). The CDR3 spells CASSWDRINSPLHF. The CDR3 DNA sequence: TGTGCCAGCAGCTGGGACAGAATTAATTCACCCCTCCACTTT. Full variable domain (remainder filled in from reference TRBV7-9 and TRBJ1-6): DTGVSQNPRHKITKRGQNVTFRCDPISEHNRLYWYRQTLGQGPEFLTYFQNEAQLEKSRLLSDRFSAERPKGSFSTLEIQRTEQGDSAMYLCASSWDRINSPLHFGNGTRLTVT.

V is TRBV4-3 and J is TRBJ2-3; 8 nucleotides agree with TRBD1. Losses at the gene ends were 0 bases for V and 4 bases for J; bases not matched to a gene: 3. Germline values: CDR1 LGHNA, CDR2 YSLEER. The CDR3 is 15 amino acids. In DNA, the CDR3 is TGCGCCAGCAGCCAAGACCAGGGGGCGGCAGATACGCAGTATTTT. It translates to CASSQDQGAADTQYF.

The chain employs TRBV5-1 and TRBJ1-1, with a possible D match to TRBD1 (6 bases). The CDR3 sequence is 17 residues long. V lost 1 base to trimming and J lost 7 bases, with 23 bases between them. In germline, CDR1 is SGHRS, CDR2 YFSETQ. The CDR3, as DNA: TGCGCCAGCAGCTTGATGGACAGAATCACCCCAAACGGTGAAGCTTTCTTT. Translated, it gives CASSLMDRITPNGEAFF.

This clonotype was recorded many times. The chain combines TRBV6-1 with TRBJ1-2; possibly TRBD1 for D (5 bases). This CDR3 comprises 15 residues. Trimming stripped 4 bases from V and 4 bases from J, with 16 bases between. Germline V CDR1 and CDR2: MNHNS, SASEGT. The CDR3 loop is CASSGVDSGVYGYTF. The DNA for the CDR3 is TGTGCCAGCAGTGGGGTTGACAGCGGGGTCTATGGCTACACCTTC.

This clonotype has more than one count but fewer than ten. This chain's CDR3 is CASSQVGGSYEQYF. In DNA form, the CDR3 reads TGTGCCAGCAGCCAAGTAGGGGGAAGCTACGAGCAGTACTTC. The chain uses TRBV3-1 and TRBJ2-7; maybe TRBD1 (6 bases). This CDR3 contains 14 residues. Trimming removed 1 base at V and 3 bases at J, with 10 bases between. Germline CDR1 and CDR2: LGHDT and YNNKEL (reference sequence).

The chain carries TRBV6-4 and TRBJ2-1, with unresolved D. CDR3 length: 13 residues. Germline-derived CDR1 and CDR2 are MRHNA and SNTAGT. Trimming shortened V by 3 bases and J by 9 bases, and 12 bases separated the two germline ends. The CDR3 coding sequence is TGTGCCAGCAGTGAGGCCGGGCGTGGTGAGCAGTTCTTC. Translating gives CASSEAGRGEQFF.

V is TRBV20-1 and J is TRBJ2-7; D ambiguous. The CDR3 length is 11 residues. Germline V gives CDR1 DFQATT, CDR2 SNEGSKA (reference sequence). V lost 1 base and J 2 bases, leaving 3 bases between the germline ends. The CDR3 loop reads CSARGTYEQYF. CDR3 DNA: TGCAGTGCTAGAGGAACCTACGAGCAGTACTTC.

This clonotype was detected ten times or more. This chain links TRBV7-9 with TRBJ1-1, with unresolved D. This CDR3 is 13 amino acids long. Germline CDR1 is SEHNR and CDR2 is FQNEAQ (reference sequence). V was cut by 5 bases and J by 7 bases, with 14 bases left in between. CDR3 in amino acids: CASSLGNILEAFF. DNA for the CDR3: TGTGCCAGCAGCCTGGGCAATATCCTTGAAGCTTTCTTT.

The CDR3 nucleotides read TGTGCCACCCCGCGCGGACAGGGTAAAAATGAGCAGTTCTTC. Encoded protein: CATPRGQGKNEQFF. V gene TRBV7-9 combines with J gene TRBJ2-1; 8 bases align to TRBD1. V was pared by 10 bases and J by 7 bases, with 12 bases of the junction left unmatched. The germline V gene encodes CDR1 SEHNR and CDR2 FQNEAQ (reference sequence). There are 14 residues in the CDR3.

CDR3 in amino acids: CASSEGLAGKYEQYF. The DNA for the CDR3 is TGTGCCAGCAGTGAAGGACTAGCGGGGAAATACGAGCAGTACTTC. The chain has TRBV2 and TRBJ2-7; the match to TRBD2 covers 11 bases. The CDR3 has 15 amino acids. With V trimmed by 1 base and J by 4 bases, 3 bases remained unmatched. The germline V gene has CDR1 SNHLY and CDR2 FYNNEI.

V is TRBV9 and J is TRBJ1-2; 7 nucleotides agree with TRBD1. The CDR3 runs 12 residues. The V gene end was trimmed by 5 bases and the J gene end by 6 bases; junction bases not matched to a gene: 4. Germline V gene sequence: CDR1 SGDLS, CDR2 YYNGEE. For the CDR3, the DNA is TGTGCCAGCAGTACAGGGGTTGATGGCTACACCTTC. Residues: CASSTGVDGYTF.

The gene calls are TRBV10-3 and TRBJ2-7; unclear D gene. Trimming shortened V by 6 bases and J by 6 bases, and 9 bases separated the two germline ends. Per the germline V gene, CDR1 is ENHRY and CDR2 is SYGVKD. The CDR3 extends over 11 amino acids. The CDR3 nucleotides are TGTGCCATCAGCGACATTTTCGAGCAGTACTTC. The encoded protein is CAISDIFEQYF.

J is TRBJ1-1 and V is TRBV5-1, with unresolved D. Trimming took 0 bases from V and 0 from J, leaving 9 bases between them. This CDR3 is built from 15 residues. Germline V gene lookup returns CDR1 SGHRS and CDR2 YFSETQ. The CDR3 sequence is CASSLVPSMNTEAFF. The CDR3 coding sequence is TGCGCCAGCAGCTTGGTGCCGAGCATGAACACTGAAGCTTTCTTT.

This clonotype has a handful of counts. The genes are TRBV24-1 and TRBJ1-1; 9 bases map to TRBD1. The V segment lost 5 bases and the J segment 6 bases; nucleotides outside the gene matches: 3. The CDR3 is 13 residues long. In germline, CDR1 is KGHDR, CDR2 SFDVKD. CDR3 sequence reads: CATSATGGAEAFF. The DNA for the CDR3 is TGTGCCACCAGTGCAACAGGGGGCGCTGAAGCTTTCTTT.

The rearrangement joins TRBV7-9 to TRBJ2-1, with 8 bases matching TRBD1. This CDR3 has 15 amino acids. Germline CDR1 is SEHNR and CDR2 is FQNEAQ (reference sequence). Trimming cost V 3 bases and J 6 bases; bases outside gene matches: 7. CDR3 sequence (DNA): TGTGCCAGCAGCTTCGTACAGGGGGACTTCAATGAGCAGTTCTTC. Its translation: CASSFVQGDFNEQFF.

The chain is built from TRBV5-4 and TRBJ2-2; perhaps TRBD2 as D (6 bases). This CDR3 comprises 17 residues. V was trimmed by 0 bases and J by 0 bases, leaving 12 bases between them. The germline V gene has CDR1 SGHNT and CDR2 YYREEE (reference sequence). The CDR3 loop is CASSLGQSGSNTGELFF. In nucleotides, the CDR3 is TGTGCCAGCAGCTTGGGGCAGAGCGGGTCGAACACCGGGGAGCTGTTTTTT.

The table lists this clonotype with many counts. CDR3: CASSDLAREQDDEKLFF. The CDR3 DNA is TGTGCCAGCAGTGATCTCGCGAGGGAACAGGATGATGAAAAACTGTTTTTT. The chain couples TRBV6-1 to TRBJ1-4; D is perhaps TRBD1 (5 bases). Germline V gene lookup returns CDR1 MNHNS and CDR2 SASEGT. Trimming removed 3 bases from V and 6 bases from J, with 20 bases in between. The CDR3 sequence is 17 residues long.

This chain uses TRBV2 with TRBJ1-3; D remains ambiguous. Germline V gene lookup returns CDR1 SNHLY and CDR2 FYNNEI. V was trimmed by 7 bases and J by 0 bases, leaving 19 bases between them. The CDR3 length is 17 residues. The CDR3 nucleotides are TGTGCCAGCAAGGGCCTACCCCTGAGACTCTCTGGAAACACCATATATTTT. Translated, it gives CASKGLPLRLSGNTIYF. The variable domain in full, with the rest retrieved from reference TRBV2 and TRBJ1-3, is EPEVTQTPSHQVTQMGQEVILRCVPISNHLYFYWYRQILGQKVEFLVSFYNNEISEKSEIFDDQFSVERPDGSNFTLKIRSTKLEDSAMYFCASKGLPLRLSGNTIYFGEGSWLTVV.

CDR3 nucleotide sequence: TGTGCCAGCAGTGAATCGAGGGGGCGGCAGTTCTTC. Protein product: CASSESRGRQFF. This chain connects TRBV25-1 to TRBJ2-1; 7 nucleotides agree with TRBD1. Losses at the gene ends were 1 base for V and 12 bases for J; bases not matched to a gene: 3. The CDR3 contains 12 residues. The germline CDR1 and CDR2 sequences are MGHDK and SYGVNS.

J is TRBJ1-3 and V is TRBV10-3; a possible D gene is TRBD1 (6 bases). The CDR3 has 14 residues. The germline V gene has CDR1 ENHRY and CDR2 SYGVKD. V was clipped by 6 bases and J by 3 bases, with 12 bases between them. This chain's CDR3 is CAIRGRDNGNTIYF. The CDR3 DNA is TGTGCCATCAGAGGCCGGGACAATGGAAACACCATATATTTT.

The CDR3 coding sequence is TGTGCCAGTAGTATGTCAGCTATCAGCGGGGGGGCATCTGAGCAGTTCTTC. Amino acid sequence: CASSMSAISGGASEQFF. This chain uses TRBV19 with TRBJ2-1; TRBD2 matches 10 bases. V lost 3 bases, J lost 9 bases, and 14 bases stayed unmatched. This CDR3 has 17 amino acids. CDR1 and CDR2 from the germline V gene are LNHDA and SQIVND (reference sequence).

The chain couples TRBV27 to TRBJ1-4, with D possibly matching TRBD1 (5 bases). Trimming stripped 2 bases from V and 8 bases from J, with 15 bases between. The CDR3 is 15 amino acids. CDR1 is MNHEY and CDR2 is SMNVEV in the germline V gene (reference sequence). For the CDR3, the DNA is TGTGCCAGCAGTTTAAGCGGACACTGGTGGGAAAAACTGTTTTTT. Amino acids: CASSLSGHWWEKLFF.

This chain links TRBV7-6 with TRBJ2-7; D is unresolved. Trimming removed 1 base from V and 3 bases from J, with 13 bases in between. Germline CDR1 SGHVS, CDR2 FNYEAQ. The CDR3 is 15 residues long. The CDR3 is CASSLELKPYYEQYF. The CDR3, as DNA: TGTGCCAGCAGCTTAGAACTGAAACCATACTACGAGCAGTACTTC.